The 2 T cell receptor beta chains in this list originate from one sample, sequenced in a study of human T cells and chemical hapten exposure. This sample's time point: patch test 1, 2 weeks after DPC sensitization. Treatment reported: therapeutic diphenylcyclopropenone sensitization with weekly scalp DPC. One entry per CDR3 protein results from TCRdb running MiXCR on the RACE reads. Here the sample spans roughly 380,000 distinct CDR3 sequences, roughly 5% being singletons. The sequencing used whole blood, collected in connection with sensitization to the hapten diphenylcyclopropenone (DPC). These TCRs come from a woman between 50 and 59 years old with alopecia areata. Some clones in this sample may be carry-over from other donors' samples.

This clonotype was seen only a few times. V gene TRBV12-3 or TRBV12-4 combines with J gene TRBJ2-1; 12 bases align to TRBD1. The CDR3 runs 18 residues. J was trimmed by 8 bases and V by 5 bases; bases with no gene match: 16. The CDR3 sequence is CASSPGTGGGPTFHEQFF. CDR3 sequence (DNA): TGTGCCAGCAGTCCCGGGACAGGGGGCGGTCCCACGTTCCATGAGCAGTTCTTC.

This clonotype was detected many times. The V gene is TRBV9, the J gene TRBJ2-3; 14 positions agree with TRBD2. CDR3 length equals 14 residues. CDR1 is SGDLS, CDR2 YYNGEE, per germline. Trimming took 0 bases from V and 10 from J; bases not matched to a gene: 1. The CDR3: CASSVGGLAGAQYF. CDR3 nucleotides: TGTGCCAGCAGCGTAGGGGGACTAGCGGGGGCGCAGTATTTT. Together with reference TRBV9 and TRBJ2-3, the CDR3 gives the full variable domain: DSGVTQTPKHLITATGQRVTLRCSPRSGDLSVYWYQQSLDQGLQFLIQYYNGEERAKGNILERFSAQQFPDLHSELNLSSLELGDSALYFCASSVGGLAGAQYFGPGTRLTVL.